The 9 T cell receptor beta chains listed next were all sequenced from one sample in a study of cytotoxic CD8 clonotypes in ibrutinib-treated CLL. Repertoires were generated with immunoSEQ multiplex PCR, while TCRdb's copy carries only in-frame clones and drops some. The sample records 160,000 or so clones, over 65% being singletons. Sequenced material: PBMCs, taken after 12 months of ibrutinib treatment. These receptor sequences come from a human donor with chronic lymphocytic leukemia.

This chain uses TRBV28 with TRBJ2-1, with D possibly being TRBD2 (6 bases). Germline values: CDR1 MDHEN, CDR2 SYDVKM. V lost 2 bases and J 0 bases, leaving 11 bases between the germline ends. The CDR3 totals 16 residues. CDR3 in DNA: TGTGCCAGCAGTTTAAACGGGGGTAGCTCCTACAATGAGCAGTTCTTC. Residues: CASSLNGGSSYNEQFF.

The chain joins TRBV18 to TRBJ2-1; no reliable D call. Trimming pared 2 bases from V and 4 bases from J, leaving 6 bases between. Germline-derived CDR1 and CDR2 are KGHSH and LQKENI. This CDR3 is built from 13 residues. CDR3 sequence: CASSPGDYNEQFF. In DNA, the CDR3 is TGTGCCAGCTCACCAGGAGATTACAATGAGCAGTTCTTC.

The chain carries TRBV11-2 and TRBJ2-7; TRBD1 might be the D (5 bases). V lost 0 bases to trimming and J lost 3 bases, with 12 bases between them. The CDR3 has 15 residues. Germline V gene data show CDR1 as SGHAT and CDR2 as FQNNGV. The CDR3 protein is CASSLDWVGHYEQYF. CDR3 sequence (DNA): TGTGCCAGCAGCTTAGATTGGGTGGGGCACTACGAGCAGTACTTC. Complete variable domain (other parts from reference TRBV11-2 and TRBJ2-7): EAGVAQSPRYKIIEKRQSVAFWCNPISGHATLYWYQQILGQGPKLLIQFQNNGVVDDSQLPKDRFSAERLKGVDSTLKIQPAKLEDSAVYLCASSLDWVGHYEQYFGPGTRLTVT.

The V and J genes are TRBV29-1 and TRBJ1-1; D is unresolved. The germline V gene encodes CDR1 SQVTM and CDR2 ANQGSEA. This CDR3 spans 15 amino acids. The V end lost 7 bases, the J end lost 1 base, and 19 bases lay between the germline ends. Here the CDR3 DNA reads TGCAGCGCCACTGGGGTGGCAGGAAGGAACACTGAAGCTTTCTTT. Residues: CSATGVAGRNTEAFF.

The chain recombines TRBV25-1 with TRBJ2-7; possible D gene TRBD2, 7 bases. V was pared by 10 bases and J by 3 bases, with 19 bases between. The CDR3 is made up of 14 amino acids. From germline, CDR1 is MGHDK and CDR2 SYGVNS. CDR3 protein: CATREGHGFYEQYF. DNA for the CDR3: TGTGCCACCAGGGAGGGACATGGCTTCTACGAGCAGTACTTC.

The chain recombines TRBV27 with TRBJ1-6; 10 nucleotides line up with TRBD1. The V gene's germline CDR1 is MNHEY and CDR2 SMNVEV (reference sequence). The junction had 1 base not matched to a gene; V was cut back by 0 bases and J by 8 bases. This CDR3 spans 15 amino acids. The CDR3 sequence: CASSLSGTGDSPLHF. Here the CDR3 DNA reads TGTGCCAGCAGTTTATCGGGGACAGGGGATTCACCCCTCCACTTT.

This clone came up once. The V and J genes are TRBV7-9 and TRBJ1-3; D remains unclear. This CDR3 is 12 amino acids long. The V end was cut by 8 bases, the J end by 5 bases, with 10 bases between. Germline V CDR1 and CDR2: SEHNR, FQNEAQ (reference sequence). The CDR3 region has the DNA TGTGCCAGCCTCGGCAGGAGAAACACCATATATTTT. This translates into CASLGRRNTIYF.

This sequence joins TRBV7-2 and TRBJ2-2; 7 bases fit TRBD1. CDR3 length: 15 amino acids. Germline lookup yields CDR1 SGHTA and CDR2 FQGNSA. The V and J ends lost 5 bases and 5 bases, in that order; junction bases with no gene match: 8. The CDR3 loop reads CASSTRDRGTGELFF. The CDR3 coding sequence is TGTGCCAGCAGCACCCGGGACAGAGGAACCGGGGAGCTGTTTTTT.

Only one count was recorded for this clone. The gene calls are TRBV5-1 and TRBJ2-1; 12 bases line up with TRBD2. The CDR3 covers 17 residues. CDR1 and CDR2 (germline): SGHRS, YFSETQ. J lost 7 bases, V lost 2 bases, and 10 bases had no gene match. CDR3 residues: CASSFSSGGATLNEQFF. CDR3 in DNA: TGCGCCAGCAGCTTCTCTAGCGGGGGGGCCACATTAAATGAGCAGTTCTTC.